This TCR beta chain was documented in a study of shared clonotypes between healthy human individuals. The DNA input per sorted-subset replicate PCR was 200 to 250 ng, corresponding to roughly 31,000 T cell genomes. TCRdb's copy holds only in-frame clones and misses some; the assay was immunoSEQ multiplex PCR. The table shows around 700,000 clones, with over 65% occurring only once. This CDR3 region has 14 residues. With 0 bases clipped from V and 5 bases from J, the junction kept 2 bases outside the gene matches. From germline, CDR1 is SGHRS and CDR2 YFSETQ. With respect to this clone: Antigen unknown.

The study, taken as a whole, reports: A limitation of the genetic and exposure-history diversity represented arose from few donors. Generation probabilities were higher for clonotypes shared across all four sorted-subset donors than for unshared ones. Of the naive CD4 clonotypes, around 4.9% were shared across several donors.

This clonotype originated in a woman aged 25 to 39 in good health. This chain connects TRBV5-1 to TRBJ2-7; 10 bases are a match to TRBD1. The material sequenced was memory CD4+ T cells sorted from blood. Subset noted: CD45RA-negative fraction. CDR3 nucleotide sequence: TGCGCCAGCAGCTTGGCCGGGACAGGGGACGAGCAGTACTTC. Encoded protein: CASSLAGTGDEQYF.